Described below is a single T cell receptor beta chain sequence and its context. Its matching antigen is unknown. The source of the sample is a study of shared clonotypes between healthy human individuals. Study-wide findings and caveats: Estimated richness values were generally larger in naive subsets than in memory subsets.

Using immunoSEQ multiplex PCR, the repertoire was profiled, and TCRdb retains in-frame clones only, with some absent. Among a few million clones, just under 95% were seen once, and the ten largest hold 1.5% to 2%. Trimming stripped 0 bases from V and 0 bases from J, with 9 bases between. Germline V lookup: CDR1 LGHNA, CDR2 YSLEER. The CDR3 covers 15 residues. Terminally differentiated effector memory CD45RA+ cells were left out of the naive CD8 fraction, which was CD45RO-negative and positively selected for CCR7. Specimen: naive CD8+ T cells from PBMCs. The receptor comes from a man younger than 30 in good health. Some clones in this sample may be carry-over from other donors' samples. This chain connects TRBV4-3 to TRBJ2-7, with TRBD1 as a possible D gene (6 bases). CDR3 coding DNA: TGCGCCAGCAGCCAAGAAGACAGGAACTCCTACGAGCAGTACTTC. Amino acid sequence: CASSQEDRNSYEQYF.